The clone carrying this T cell receptor beta chain was recorded at least ten times. Its target is not known. The sequenced template was RNA, covering the TCR beta CDR3 region. RT-PCR with HTBI primers came first, then second-round multiplex PCR. TCRdb fed the multiplex PCR reads into MiXCR, producing one record per CDR3 protein. The table has about 400,000 distinct CDR3 sequences, about 17% seen once; the top ten hold about 1.4%. Establishment of the diagnosis relied upon clinical symptoms, serum thyroxine, TRAb, thyroid ultrasound and orbital computed tomography. This sample is drawn from a study of Graves' ophthalmopathy and Graves' hyperthyroidism. V shed 2 bases and J 4 bases; nucleotides not matched to a gene: 8. The CDR3 contains 16 residues. Germline CDR1 is SGHVS and CDR2 is FQNEAQ. General study points: Predictions made by the model for ophthalmopathy progression reached 70% to 71% sensitivity and about 72% specificity.

The sequenced material came from peripheral blood. The chain has TRBV7-8 and TRBJ1-5; 7 bases match TRBD1. This clonotype was obtained from a woman between 18 and 30 years old with Graves' ophthalmopathy. CDR3 nucleotides: TGTGCCAGCAGCTTAATGAGGACAGGACGTAATCAGCCCCAGCATTTT. Protein sequence: CASSLMRTGRNQPQHF.